The present TCR beta chain was sequenced within a study of blood T cell repertoires in COVID-19 (TCRdb year 2020). For the wider study: The collaborator samples originated in the United States, Italy and Spain and spanned the acute and convalescent phases of COVID-19. The prospective study material was composed of cDNA or gDNA derived from T cells, B-cell-depleted T cells, or PBMCs. The dataset comprised deeply sampled blood TCRbeta repertoires from subjects exposed to, actively infected with, or recovered from COVID-19. The repertoires were released in a freely available public database intended as a resource for research on the immune response to SARS-CoV-2. Samples were obtained from the ongoing ImmuneRACE study (first 160 participants) and from about 1,300 subjects provided by 6 global collaborators. The sample metadata nearly always contained a de-identified subject ID, COVID-19 status, age in years and sex. HLA class I and class II types, where available, came from metadata supplied by the sample provider rather than from assay-based typing.

V is trimmed back by 0 bases and J by 3 bases, and the junction contains 5 bases that no gene match accounts for. From a lookup of the germline V gene, CDR1 and CDR2 are MNHNS and SASEGT. The CDR3 contains 17 residues, cysteine and phenylalanine counted. Solely the CDR3 DNA is kept, with 51 bases framed from the first base. Each collaborating institution followed its own protocols to collect whole blood in K2EDTA tubes. For TCRbeta analysis, collaborators shipped samples in one of three forms: frozen whole blood, isolated PBMCs, or DNA extracted from either of those sample types. Paper-wide results and their limitations: The quantity of clinical and demographic metadata differed by source and by participant and was supplied without curation.

Concerning this clone itself: The target of this receptor is not known. No base quality values were provided; no much bigger clone lies one nucleotide off.

TCRbeta CDR3 regions were amplified from genomic DNA using the immunoSEQ Assay, a bias-controlled multiplex PCR. Processing in the source paper ran as follows. The number of nucleated cells in each sample was estimated by amplification of reference gene primers within the assay. To quantify the absolute abundance of each unique TCRbeta CDR3 rearrangement, sequence reads were collapsed and filtered. For each sample, productive Simpson clonality was calculated as the square root of Simpson's diversity index across productive rearrangements. TCRdb mirrors the immuneACCESS table, restricted to in-frame sequences. Some clones are absent from its copies; in checked studies, under half trace to an unresolved V gene, and the reason for the others is unknown. The V and J calls and clone size come from that table; D and trimming were worked out from the DNA. The sample table contains approximately 250,000 clones; only one count was recorded for approximately 80% of them. The ten largest clones represent more than 6% of the sample.

This sequence originates from a woman aged 60-75 years with active or convalescent COVID-19. Recombination linked TRBV6-1 to TRBJ1-3, with TRBD1 matching 10 junction bases. The material sequenced was peripheral blood. The DNA is as follows: TGTGCCAGCAGTGAAGCGGGACAGGGGTTTGGTGGAAACACCATATATTTT. Its translation is CASSEAGQGFGGNTIYF.